What follows are 3 T cell receptor beta chains derived from one specimen sequenced in a study of blood T cell repertoires in COVID-19. The table came from immunoSEQ multiplex PCR; TCRdb's copy has only in-frame clones and leaves some out. The table records 95,000 to 120,000 clones, 65% to 80% of them present only once. The sequenced sample was peripheral blood. Source of these receptors: a woman aged 40-49 years with acute or convalescent COVID-19.

This clone was detected a few times. The chain joins TRBV5-1 to TRBJ2-1; no clear D gene. Germline CDR1 reads SGHRS; CDR2 reads YFSETQ. The length of the CDR3 is 13 residues. Trimming shortened V by 0 bases and J by 7 bases, and 8 bases separated the two germline ends. This CDR3 reads CASSLAFGNEQFF. The CDR3 DNA sequence: TGCGCCAGCAGCTTGGCTTTCGGGAATGAGCAGTTCTTC.

The V and J genes are TRBV5-4 and TRBJ2-5, with TRBD1 as a possible D gene (6 bases). The CDR3 sequence is 15 residues long. The V and J ends lost 5 bases and 3 bases respectively, with 17 bases between them. CDR1 is SGHNT and CDR2 is YYREEE in the germline V gene (reference sequence). CDR3 coding DNA: TGTGCCAGCAGTTACTGGCCAAGGACAGAAGAGACCCAGTACTTC. Residues: CASSYWPRTEETQYF.

The chain employs TRBV15 and TRBJ2-1; 9 bases fit TRBD2. Trimming at V came to 0 bases and at J to 7 bases, leaving 10 bases not matched to a gene. The germline gives CDR1 LNHNV, CDR2 YYDKDF (reference sequence). CDR3 length equals 17 residues. The CDR3 region has the DNA TGTGCCACCAGCAGAGATGCCCTGGCGGGGGGGGGAAATGAGCAGTTCTTC. It is translated as CATSRDALAGGGNEQFF.